A selection of T cell receptor beta chains follows, all from one sample in a study of T cell repertoires in cytomegalovirus infection. A single record per CDR3 protein comes from TCRdb applying MiXCR to the reads. The data contain 300,000 to 400,000 distinct CDR3 sequences, 15% to 20% of them singletons. The material sequenced was PBMCs. The receptors were sampled from a human donor in good health (CMV status not recorded). Some clones in this sample may be carry-over from other donors' samples. Both conserved end residues are part of each CDR3. A D gene is named only where the DNA matches it firmly. Clone size is given for some rows only: seen once, a few or many times, or a class if the clone is expanded.

clone_size	v_call	d_call	j_call	cdr3_aa	cdr3_nt
many	TRBV5-4	TRBD2	TRBJ2-1	CASRGGGRNEQFF	TGTGCCAGCAGGGGCGGGGGTAGGAATGAGCAGTTCTTC
few	TRBV10-3	TRBD2	TRBJ2-1	CALRSPSGGPYNEQFF	TGTGCCCTTAGGTCTCCTAGCGGGGGCCCCTACAATGAGCAGTTCTTC
.	TRBV2	.	TRBJ2-5	CASRDREGETQYF	TGTGCCAGCAGAGACAGGGAGGGAGAGACCCAGTACTTC
.	TRBV11-2	.	TRBJ2-1	CASSSKWNEQFF	TGTGCCAGCAGCTCAAAGTGGAATGAGCAGTTCTTC
few	TRBV29-1	TRBD1	TRBJ1-5	CSVGGTANQPQHF	TGCAGCGTTGGTGGGACAGCAAATCAGCCCCAGCATTTT
.	TRBV2	TRBD2	TRBJ2-7	CASSGRSGGGNEQYF	TGTGCCAGCAGCGGAAGGAGCGGGGGCGGAAACGAGCAGTACTTC
.	TRBV6-5	.	TRBJ2-7	CASALGGPYEQYF	TGTGCCAGCGCCCTTGGGGGTCCCTACGAGCAGTACTTC
.	TRBV4-2	.	TRBJ1-2	CASSQEGSGYTF	TGTGCCAGCAGCCAAGAAGGAAGTGGCTACACCTTC
many	TRBV19	TRBD2	TRBJ2-1	CASSMFSASGDEQFF	TGTGCCAGTAGTATGTTTTCGGCTAGCGGGGATGAGCAGTTCTTC
few	TRBV5-6	TRBD1	TRBJ1-1	CASSSRGQGVAFF	TGTGCCAGCAGCTCGAGGGGGCAGGGCGTAGCTTTCTTT
.	TRBV20-1	.	TRBJ2-7	CSAEKGKQYF	TGCAGTGCTGAGAAGGGAAAACAGTACTTC
few	TRBV2	TRBD2	TRBJ2-3	CASKSSGYADTQYF	TGTGCCAGCAAGTCTAGCGGGTACGCAGATACGCAGTATTTT
few	TRBV12-3/TRBV12-4	.	TRBJ1-5	CASSSFRETQHF	TGTGCCAGCAGTTCATTCCGGGAGACCCAGCATTTT
few	TRBV4-1	TRBD2	TRBJ2-1	CASSQRESGGTYNEQFF	TGCGCCAGCAGCCAACGGGAGAGCGGGGGCACCTACAATGAGCAGTTCTTC
.	TRBV11-2	.	TRBJ2-7	CASSLDWRASSYEQYF	TGTGCCAGCAGCTTAGATTGGCGGGCCAGCTCCTACGAGCAGTACTTC
many	TRBV6-1	.	TRBJ2-1	CASSEGVGLSSYNEQFF	TGTGCCAGCAGTGAAGGGGTAGGGCTGAGCTCCTACAATGAGCAGTTCTTC
.	TRBV7-2	TRBD2	TRBJ2-2	CASSPRAAGVSGELFF	TGTGCCAGCAGCCCCCGTGCAGCGGGAGTCTCCGGGGAGCTGTTTTTT
many	TRBV7-2	.	TRBJ2-7	CASSLLHSSYEQYF	TGTGCCAGCAGCTTACTCCACAGCTCCTACGAGCAGTACTTC
few	TRBV5-1	TRBD2	TRBJ2-3	CASSWRGGGADTQYF	TGCGCCAGCAGCTGGCGGGGGGGCGGCGCAGATACGCAGTATTTT
many	TRBV7-2	.	TRBJ2-7	CASSVPLGDEQYF	TGTGCCAGCAGCGTCCCACTCGGGGACGAGCAGTACTTC
many	TRBV7-6	TRBD1	TRBJ2-2	CASSGNRGIGELFF	TGTGCCAGCAGCGGAAACAGGGGAATCGGGGAGCTGTTTTTT
few	TRBV6-6	TRBD1	TRBJ2-5	CASSLPGQGFVETQYF	TGTGCCAGCAGTCTTCCGGGACAGGGATTTGTAGAGACCCAGTACTTC
.	TRBV7-2	.	TRBJ2-5	CASSSSSRVHQETQYF	TGTGCCAGCAGCTCCTCCTCCCGGGTCCATCAAGAGACCCAGTACTTC
.	TRBV6-1	TRBD2	TRBJ2-7	CASSEPRAGVTYEQYF	TGTGCCAGCAGTGAACCACGAGCGGGGGTCACCTACGAGCAGTACTTC
many	TRBV23-1	.	TRBJ2-5	CASSPPRETQYF	TGCGCCAGCAGTCCTCCACGGGAGACCCAGTACTTC
many	TRBV6-6	TRBD2	TRBJ2-7	CASSLTSEYEQYF	TGTGCCAGCAGTCTCACTAGCGAATACGAGCAGTACTTC